These 22 T cell receptor beta chains came from one sample sequenced in a study of T-cell memory formation after mild COVID-19. TCRdb called the 5' RACE reads again in MiXCR, with one record for every CDR3 protein. The table shows roughly 280,000 distinct CDR3 sequences, with 15% to 20% occurring only once. Source material: PBMCs or a T cell subset sorted from them (not recorded which). The receptors here all came from a man younger than 30 who had mild COVID-19 (a few samples of this study predate the infection). Cell type and time point are not known.

This clonotype has a count of ten or more. This chain connects TRBV6-5 to TRBJ2-4; TRBD1 is a possible D gene (6 bases). Trimming pared 6 bases from V and 0 bases from J, leaving 21 bases between. CDR1 and CDR2 from the germline V gene are MNHEY and SVGAGI. The CDR3 extends over 18 amino acids. The CDR3 DNA reads TGTGCCAGCAGCCCGGGACAACCTATCTTCGTAGCCAAAAACATTCAGTACTTC. Protein product: CASSPGQPIFVAKNIQYF.

This clonotype was seen only a few times. V gene TRBV5-1 combines with J gene TRBJ1-6; D is undetermined. The germline V gene has CDR1 SGHRS and CDR2 YFSETQ. The V end lost 4 bases, the J end lost 10 bases, and 18 bases lay between the germline ends. The CDR3 extends over 15 amino acids. Here the CDR3 reads CASSDPGPRHSPLHF. For the CDR3, the DNA is TGCGCCAGCAGCGACCCGGGTCCCAGGCACTCACCCCTCCACTTT.

This clonotype was recorded a few times. The chain carries TRBV5-5 and TRBJ2-5; tentatively, D is TRBD2 (6 bases). This CDR3 has 17 amino acids. V was shortened by 4 bases and J by 1 base, with 20 bases between the two germline ends. CDR1 is SGHKS and CDR2 is YYEKEE in the germline V gene (reference sequence). CDR3 residues: CASSPIGELTSQETQYF. CDR3 in DNA: TGTGCCAGCAGCCCGATAGGGGAATTGACTAGCCAAGAGACCCAGTACTTC.

Comment on this clonotype: The limits of the CDR3 on the DNA are not certain, so only TCRdb's listed CDR3 is given. V gene TRBV21-1 combines with J gene TRBJ2-7; TRBD2 was called by the table and not checked on the DNA. TRBV21-1 is a pseudogene. The CDR3 is 16 amino acids long, termini counted. The CDR3 is CASSNRWGGGAYEQYV.

The rearrangement uses TRBV19 and TRBJ1-5; D ambiguous. Germline-derived CDR1 and CDR2 are LNHDA and SQIVND (reference sequence). This CDR3 has 13 amino acids. Deletions cut 5 bases from V and 1 base from J, with 6 bases between. The CDR3 protein is CASSESSNQPQHF. CDR3 nucleotides: TGTGCCAGTAGTGAATCCAGCAATCAGCCCCAGCATTTT.

This clonotype was seen repeatedly, ten times or more. The chain combines TRBV29-1 with TRBJ1-2; D is unclear. The CDR3 contains 10 residues. CDR1 and CDR2 (germline): SQVTM, ANQGSEA. V lost 6 bases to trimming and J lost 6 bases, with 8 bases between them. This CDR3 reads CSVGGDGYTF. The CDR3 DNA reads as TGCAGCGTGGGTGGGGATGGCTACACCTTC. The whole variable domain, filled in from reference TRBV29-1 and TRBJ1-2, reads SAVISQKPSRDICQRGTSLTIQCQVDSQVTMMFWYRQQPGQSLTLIATANQGSEATYESGFVIDKFPISRPNLTFSTLTVSNMSPEDSSIYLCSVGGDGYTFGSGTRLTVV.

J is TRBJ2-5 and V is TRBV12-3 or TRBV12-4, with 12 bases lining up with TRBD1. The ends lost 6 bases at V and 2 bases at J; junction bases unmatched: 16. The CDR3 covers 19 residues. CDR3 loop: CASSASGQGANFLQETQYF. The DNA for the CDR3 is TGTGCCAGCAGCGCCTCGGGACAGGGGGCAAACTTTCTTCAAGAGACCCAGTACTTC.

This clonotype appeared a few times. This rearrangement joins TRBV6-7 to TRBJ1-5; no reliable D call. TRBV6-7 is designated an ORF whose function remains uncertain. Deletions cut 6 bases from V and 5 bases from J, with 20 bases between. This CDR3 spans 16 amino acids. Written as DNA, the CDR3 is TGTGCCAGCAGCTTACGTAGCCTAACCCTTGATCAGCCCCAGCATTTT. Translated: CASSLRSLTLDQPQHF.

This clonotype was counted between two and nine times. The V and J genes are TRBV7-9 and TRBJ2-5; 9 nucleotides match TRBD1. The J segment lost 4 bases and the V segment lost 5 bases, leaving 8 bases of the junction unmatched. The CDR3 is made up of 15 amino acids. Germline CDR1 is SEHNR and CDR2 is FQNEAQ (reference sequence). The CDR3 here is CASSQPGQGGETQYF. For the CDR3, the DNA is TGTGCCAGCAGCCAACCGGGACAGGGCGGAGAGACCCAGTACTTC.

The sample holds many counts of this clonotype. The chain is built from TRBV6-5 and TRBJ2-7; 7 bases align to TRBD1. The trim removed 2 bases at V and 0 bases at J, leaving 4 bases unmatched. The CDR3 totals 15 residues. Germline CDR1 reads MNHEY; CDR2 reads SVGAGI. The CDR3 bases are TGTGCCAGCAGTTACGGGCAGGGGGTCTCCTACGAGCAGTACTTC. Its translation: CASSYGQGVSYEQYF.

V usage is TRBV5-1 and J usage is TRBJ2-5; the D gene is possibly TRBD1 (5 bases). CDR1 and CDR2 (germline): SGHRS, YFSETQ. This CDR3 is built from 15 residues. V lost 3 bases to trimming and J lost 3 bases, with 15 bases between them. The CDR3 protein is CASSSYQGREETQYF. The CDR3 region has the DNA TGCGCCAGCAGCTCGTATCAGGGAAGGGAAGAGACCCAGTACTTC.

This clonotype was seen a few times. The chain is built from TRBV12-3 or TRBV12-4 and TRBJ2-2; unclear D gene. The CDR3 totals 11 residues. The V end was cut by 11 bases, the J end by 4 bases, with 8 bases between. The DNA for the CDR3 is TGTGCCGGCTTCTCCACCGGGGAGCTGTTTTTT. Translated: CAGFSTGELFF.

This clonotype was recorded at least ten times. V and J are TRBV10-3 and TRBJ2-7; either TRBD1 or TRBD2 may supply D (5 bases each). The CDR3 is made up of 15 amino acids. From germline, CDR1 is ENHRY and CDR2 SYGVKD. V was shortened by 3 bases and J by 4 bases, with 16 bases between the two germline ends. The CDR3 DNA sequence: TGTGCCATCAGTGAATATCGGCGAGGGGTATACGAGCAGTACGTC. Translation: CAISEYRRGVYEQYV.

This clonotype was counted between two and nine times. This rearrangement joins TRBV6-2 or TRBV6-3 to TRBJ1-5; no clear D gene. This CDR3 has 14 amino acids. V was shortened by 7 bases and J by 7 bases, with 17 bases between the two germline ends. Per germline, CDR1 MNHEY and CDR2 SVGEGT. CDR3 amino acids: CASTTVPFSQPQHF. CDR3 nucleotides: TGTGCCAGCACCACGGTCCCGTTTTCGCAGCCCCAGCATTTT.

This clonotype was recorded many times. This sequence joins TRBV7-2 and TRBJ2-7; the match to TRBD1 covers 7 bases. The length of the CDR3 is 16 residues. Germline values: CDR1 SGHTA, CDR2 FQGNSA. With 6 bases clipped from V and 0 bases from J, the junction kept 11 bases outside the gene matches. The chain's CDR3 is CASSITGTVLSYEQYF. The CDR3 DNA follows: TGTGCCAGCAGTATCACCGGGACAGTCCTCTCCTACGAGCAGTACTTC. The full variable domain, its missing parts supplied by reference TRBV7-2 and TRBJ2-7, is GAGVSQSPSNKVTEKGKDVELRCDPISGHTALYWYRQSLGQGLEFLIYFQGNSAPDKSGLPSDRFSAERTGGSVSTLTIQRTQQEDSAVYLCASSITGTVLSYEQYFGPGTRLTVT.

V is TRBV5-1 and J is TRBJ2-5; D is possibly TRBD1 (5 bases). CDR3 length: 15 residues. The germline V gene encodes CDR1 SGHRS and CDR2 YFSETQ. V lost 4 bases and J 1 base, leaving 14 bases between the germline ends. Here the CDR3 DNA reads TGCGCCAGCAGCCTACTTGGGGCCCTCCAAGAGACCCAGTACTTC. Translating it yields CASSLLGALQETQYF.

This clonotype showed up just a few times. This chain joins TRBV12-3 or TRBV12-4 and TRBJ2-3; 9 positions agree with TRBD1. V was pared by 6 bases and J by 2 bases, with 3 bases of the junction left unmatched. This CDR3 contains 14 residues. This chain's CDR3 is CASSRDRDTDTQYF. CDR3 coding DNA: TGTGCCAGCAGCCGGGACAGGGACACAGATACGCAGTATTTT.

This clonotype appeared a few times. This sequence joins TRBV19 and TRBJ1-2; 8 bases agree with TRBD1. The CDR3 is made up of 14 amino acids. V shed 5 bases and J 4 bases; nucleotides not matched to a gene: 6. Looked up from germline, CDR1 is LNHDA and CDR2 is SQIVND (reference sequence). The CDR3 reads CASSFRQGSYGYTF. The CDR3 nucleotides read TGTGCCAGTAGTTTTCGACAGGGGTCCTATGGCTACACCTTC. The entire variable domain, with the rest obtained from reference TRBV19 and TRBJ1-2, is as follows: DGGITQSPKYLFRKEGQNVTLSCEQNLNHDAMYWYRQDPGQGLRLIYYSQIVNDFQKGDIAEGYSVSREKKESFPLTVTSAQKNPTAFYLCASSFRQGSYGYTFGSGTRLTVV.

CDR3 bases: TGTGCCGTCGTGACTAGCGAAGGCAATGAGCAGTTCTTC. It specifies CAVVTSEGNEQFF. The chain recombines TRBV28 with TRBJ2-1, with 8 bases matching TRBD2. Germline-derived CDR1 and CDR2 are MDHEN and SYDVKM. V shed 11 bases and J 6 bases; nucleotides not matched to a gene: 9. The CDR3 sequence is 13 residues long.

The chain uses TRBV20-1 and TRBJ2-7; TRBD1 agrees at 10 bases. The CDR3 is made up of 14 amino acids. From germline, CDR1 is DFQATT and CDR2 SNEGSKA (reference sequence). V shed 0 bases and J 8 bases; nucleotides not matched to a gene: 7. The CDR3 region is CSAREGTGASQQYF. The CDR3 bases are TGCAGTGCTAGAGAGGGGACAGGGGCTTCACAGCAGTACTTC.

This clonotype was picked up many times. V and J are TRBV29-1 and TRBJ2-3, with D possibly matching TRBD1 (5 bases). Looked up from germline, CDR1 is SQVTM and CDR2 is ANQGSEA. The CDR3 runs 14 residues. Between the trimmed V and J ends, which lost 3 bases and 3 bases, there was a span of 13 bases. CDR3 residues: CSVDDSISTDTQYF. CDR3 bases: TGCAGCGTTGACGACAGCATCTCAACAGATACGCAGTATTTT.

There are many counts of this clonotype. V gene TRBV7-9 combines with J gene TRBJ1-3, with D possibly being TRBD1 (6 bases). The length of the CDR3 is 14 residues. Trimming pared 4 bases from V and 1 base from J, leaving 8 bases between. Looked up from germline, CDR1 is SEHNR and CDR2 is FQNEAQ (reference sequence). The CDR3: CASSYTGSGNTIYF. The CDR3 DNA reads as TGTGCCAGCAGCTACACAGGGTCTGGAAACACCATATATTTT.